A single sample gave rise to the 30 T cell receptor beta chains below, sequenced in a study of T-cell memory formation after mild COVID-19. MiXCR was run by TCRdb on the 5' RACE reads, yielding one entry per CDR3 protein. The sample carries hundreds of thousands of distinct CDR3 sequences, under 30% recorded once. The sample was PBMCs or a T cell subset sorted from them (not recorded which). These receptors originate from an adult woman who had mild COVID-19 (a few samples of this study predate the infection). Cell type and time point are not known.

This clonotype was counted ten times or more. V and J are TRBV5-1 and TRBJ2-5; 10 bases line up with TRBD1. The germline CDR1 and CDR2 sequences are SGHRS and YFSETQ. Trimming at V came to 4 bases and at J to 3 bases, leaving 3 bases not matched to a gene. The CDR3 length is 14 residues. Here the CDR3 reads CASSPGTGEETQYF. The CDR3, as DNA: TGCGCCAGCAGCCCCGGGACAGGGGAAGAGACCCAGTACTTC.

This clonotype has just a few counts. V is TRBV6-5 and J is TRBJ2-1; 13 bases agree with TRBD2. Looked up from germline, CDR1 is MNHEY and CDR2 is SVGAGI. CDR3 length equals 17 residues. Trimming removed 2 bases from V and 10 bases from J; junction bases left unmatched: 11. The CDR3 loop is CASSYAIWTSGSPEQFF. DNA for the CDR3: TGTGCCAGCAGTTACGCAATCTGGACTAGCGGGAGCCCCGAGCAGTTCTTC.

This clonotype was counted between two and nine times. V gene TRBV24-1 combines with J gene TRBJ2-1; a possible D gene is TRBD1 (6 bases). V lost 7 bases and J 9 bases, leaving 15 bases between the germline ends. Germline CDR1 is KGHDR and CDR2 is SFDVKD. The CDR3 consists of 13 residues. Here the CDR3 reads CATRPPGDAEQFF. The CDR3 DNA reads TGTGCCACCAGGCCCCCAGGGGACGCTGAGCAGTTCTTC.

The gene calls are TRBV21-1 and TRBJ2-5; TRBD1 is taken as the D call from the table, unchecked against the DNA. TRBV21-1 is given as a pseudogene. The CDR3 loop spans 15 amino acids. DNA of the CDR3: TGTGCCAGCAGCAAAGGAGGGACAGGGAAGGAGACCCAGTACTTC. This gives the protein CASSKGGTGKETQYF.

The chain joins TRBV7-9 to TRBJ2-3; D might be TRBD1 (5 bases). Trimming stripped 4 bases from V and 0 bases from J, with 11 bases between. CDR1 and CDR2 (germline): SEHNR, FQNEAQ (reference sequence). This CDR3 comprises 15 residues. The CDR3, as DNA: TGTGCCAGCAGCTCTTGGACAATAAGCACAGATACGCAGTATTTT. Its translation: CASSSWTISTDTQYF.

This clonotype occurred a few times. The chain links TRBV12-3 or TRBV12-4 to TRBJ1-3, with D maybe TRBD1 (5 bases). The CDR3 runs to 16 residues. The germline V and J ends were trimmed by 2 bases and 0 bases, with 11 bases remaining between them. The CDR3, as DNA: TGTGCCAGCAGTTTATTCGGGGGAAGCTCTGGAAACACCATATATTTT. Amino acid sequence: CASSLFGGSSGNTIYF.

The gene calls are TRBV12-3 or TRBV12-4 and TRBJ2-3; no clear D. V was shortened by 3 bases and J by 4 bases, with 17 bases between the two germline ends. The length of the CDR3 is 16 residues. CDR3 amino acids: CASSFVPLRLPDTQYF. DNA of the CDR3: TGTGCCAGCAGTTTCGTCCCTCTCCGGCTACCAGATACGCAGTATTTT.

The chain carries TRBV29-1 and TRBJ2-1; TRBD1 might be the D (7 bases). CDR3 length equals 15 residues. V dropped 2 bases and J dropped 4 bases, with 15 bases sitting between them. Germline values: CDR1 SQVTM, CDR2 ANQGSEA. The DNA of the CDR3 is TGCAGCGTTGAACAGGGGGGTAAACGGTACAATGAGCAGTTCTTC. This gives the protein CSVEQGGKRYNEQFF.

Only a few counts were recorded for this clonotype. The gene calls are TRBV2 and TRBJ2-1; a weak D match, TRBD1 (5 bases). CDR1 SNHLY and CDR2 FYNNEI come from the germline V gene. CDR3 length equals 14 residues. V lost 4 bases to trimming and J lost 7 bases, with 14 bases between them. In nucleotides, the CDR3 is TGTGCCAGCAGTGTATCGGGCAGGGTGAATGAGCAGTTCTTC. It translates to CASSVSGRVNEQFF.

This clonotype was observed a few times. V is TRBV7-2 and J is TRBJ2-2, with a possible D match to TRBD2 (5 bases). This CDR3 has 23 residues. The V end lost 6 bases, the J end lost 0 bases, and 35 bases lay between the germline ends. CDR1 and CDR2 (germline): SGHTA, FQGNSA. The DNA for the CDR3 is TGTGCCAGCAGTCCATTCTCGGTTTGGCGGAAGAACTTAGTGGACTCGAACACCGGGGAGCTGTTTTTT. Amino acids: CASSPFSVWRKNLVDSNTGELFF.

The CDR3 is CASSSPNEAFF. CDR3 sequence (DNA): TGTGCCAGCAGCTCTCCCAATGAAGCTTTCTTT. V and J are TRBV12-3 or TRBV12-4 and TRBJ1-1, with no clear D. This CDR3 contains 11 residues. V was trimmed by 6 bases and J by 7 bases, leaving 9 bases between them.

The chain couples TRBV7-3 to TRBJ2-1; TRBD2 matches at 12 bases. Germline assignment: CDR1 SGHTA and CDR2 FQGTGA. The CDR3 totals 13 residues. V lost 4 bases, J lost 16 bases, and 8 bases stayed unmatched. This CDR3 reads CASSSPGLAGPFF. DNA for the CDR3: TGTGCCAGCAGCTCACCGGGACTAGCGGGCCCTTTCTTC.

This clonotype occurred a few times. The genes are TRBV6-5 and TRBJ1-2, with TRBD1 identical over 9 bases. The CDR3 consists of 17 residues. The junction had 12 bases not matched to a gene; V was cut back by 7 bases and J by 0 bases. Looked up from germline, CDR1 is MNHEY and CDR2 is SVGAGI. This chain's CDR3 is CASTGGQGGPANYGYTF. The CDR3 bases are TGTGCCAGCACAGGGGGACAGGGAGGGCCAGCTAACTATGGCTACACCTTC.

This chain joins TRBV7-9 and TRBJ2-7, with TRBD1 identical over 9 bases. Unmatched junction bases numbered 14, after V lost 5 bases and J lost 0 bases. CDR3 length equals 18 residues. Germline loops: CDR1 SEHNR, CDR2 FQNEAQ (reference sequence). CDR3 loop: CASSPRGTGRASSYEQYF. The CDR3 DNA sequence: TGTGCCAGCAGCCCCCGTGGGACAGGGAGGGCGAGCTCCTACGAGCAGTACTTC. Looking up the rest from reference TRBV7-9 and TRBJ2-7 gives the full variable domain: DTGVSQNPRHKITKRGQNVTFRCDPISEHNRLYWYRQTLGQGPEFLTYFQNEAQLEKSRLLSDRFSAERPKGSFSTLEIQRTEQGDSAMYLCASSPRGTGRASSYEQYFGPGTRLTVT.

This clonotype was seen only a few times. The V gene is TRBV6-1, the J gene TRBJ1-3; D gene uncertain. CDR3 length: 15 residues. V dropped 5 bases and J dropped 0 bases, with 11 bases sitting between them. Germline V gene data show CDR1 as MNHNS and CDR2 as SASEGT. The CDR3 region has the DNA TGTGCCAGCAGTCGACGGGGAGACTCTGGAAACACCATATATTTT. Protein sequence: CASSRRGDSGNTIYF.

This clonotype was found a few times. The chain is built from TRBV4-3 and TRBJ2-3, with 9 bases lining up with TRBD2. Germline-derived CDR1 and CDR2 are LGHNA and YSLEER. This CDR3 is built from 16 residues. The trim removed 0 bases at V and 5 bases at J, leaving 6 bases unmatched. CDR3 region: CASSQDHKREVDTQYF. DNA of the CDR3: TGCGCCAGCAGCCAAGATCACAAGCGGGAGGTAGATACGCAGTATTTT.

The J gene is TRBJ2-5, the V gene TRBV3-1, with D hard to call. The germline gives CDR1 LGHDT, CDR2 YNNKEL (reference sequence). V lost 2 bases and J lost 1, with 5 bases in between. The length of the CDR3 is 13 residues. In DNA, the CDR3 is TGTGCCAGCAGCCAATTCATCCAAGAGACCCAGTACTTC. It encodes CASSQFIQETQYF.

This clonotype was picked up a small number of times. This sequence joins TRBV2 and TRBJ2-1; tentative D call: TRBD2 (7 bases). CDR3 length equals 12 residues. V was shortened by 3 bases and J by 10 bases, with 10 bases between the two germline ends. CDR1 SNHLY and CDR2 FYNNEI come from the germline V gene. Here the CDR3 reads CASSEGGGEQFF. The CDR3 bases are TGTGCCAGCAGTGAGGGAGGGGGGGAGCAGTTCTTC. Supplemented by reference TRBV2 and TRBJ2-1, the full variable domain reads EPEVTQTPSHQVTQMGQEVILRCVPISNHLYFYWYRQILGQKVEFLVSFYNNEISEKSEIFDDQFSVERPDGSNFTLKIRSTKLEDSAMYFCASSEGGGEQFFGPGTRLTVL.

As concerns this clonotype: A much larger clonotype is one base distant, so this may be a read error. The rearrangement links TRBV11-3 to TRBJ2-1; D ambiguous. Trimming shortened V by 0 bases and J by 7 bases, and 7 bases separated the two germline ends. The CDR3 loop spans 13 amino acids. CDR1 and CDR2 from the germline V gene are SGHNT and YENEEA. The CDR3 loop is CASSLDHLNEQFF. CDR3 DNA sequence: TGTGCCAGCAGCTTAGATCATCTGAATGAGCAGTTCTTC.

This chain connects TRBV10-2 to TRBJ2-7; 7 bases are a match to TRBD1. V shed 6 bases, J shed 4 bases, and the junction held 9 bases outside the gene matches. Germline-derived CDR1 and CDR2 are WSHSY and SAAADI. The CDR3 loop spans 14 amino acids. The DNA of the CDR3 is TGCGCCAGCAGCCCAGGGACAGAAGAATACGAGCAGTACTTC. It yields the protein CASSPGTEEYEQYF.

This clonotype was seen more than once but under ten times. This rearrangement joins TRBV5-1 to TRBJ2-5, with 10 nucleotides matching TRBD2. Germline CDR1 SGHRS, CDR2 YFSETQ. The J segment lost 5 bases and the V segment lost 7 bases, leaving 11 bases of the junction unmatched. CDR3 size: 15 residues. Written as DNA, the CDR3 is TGCGCCAGCCGACCCCGGGGGACTAGCGAGGAGACCCAGTACTTC. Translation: CASRPRGTSEETQYF.

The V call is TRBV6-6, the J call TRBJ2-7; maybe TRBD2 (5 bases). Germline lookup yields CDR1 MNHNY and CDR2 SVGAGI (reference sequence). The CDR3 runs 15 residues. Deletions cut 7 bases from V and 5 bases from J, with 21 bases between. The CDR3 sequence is CASTIPPGRRDEQYF. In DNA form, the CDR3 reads TGTGCCAGCACCATACCCCCCGGCCGGCGGGACGAGCAGTACTTC.

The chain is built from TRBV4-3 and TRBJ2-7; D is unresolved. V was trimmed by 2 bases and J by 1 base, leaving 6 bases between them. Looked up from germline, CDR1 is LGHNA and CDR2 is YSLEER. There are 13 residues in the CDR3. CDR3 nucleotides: TGCGCCAGCAGCCAATCGGTATCCTACGAGCAGTACTTC. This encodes CASSQSVSYEQYF.

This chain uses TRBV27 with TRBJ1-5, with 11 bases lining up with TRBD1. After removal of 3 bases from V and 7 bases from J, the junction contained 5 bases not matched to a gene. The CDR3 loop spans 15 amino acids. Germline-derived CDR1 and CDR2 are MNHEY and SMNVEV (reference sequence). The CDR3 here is CASSFGTGGGQPQHF. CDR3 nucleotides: TGTGCCAGCAGTTTCGGGACAGGGGGAGGGCAGCCCCAGCATTTT.

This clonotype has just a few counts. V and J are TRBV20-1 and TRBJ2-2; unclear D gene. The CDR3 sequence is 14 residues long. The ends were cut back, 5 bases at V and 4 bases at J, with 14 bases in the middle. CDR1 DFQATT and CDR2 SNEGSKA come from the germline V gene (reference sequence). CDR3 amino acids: CSAGLARSTGELFF. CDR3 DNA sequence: TGCAGTGCTGGCCTGGCAAGATCCACCGGGGAGCTGTTTTTT.

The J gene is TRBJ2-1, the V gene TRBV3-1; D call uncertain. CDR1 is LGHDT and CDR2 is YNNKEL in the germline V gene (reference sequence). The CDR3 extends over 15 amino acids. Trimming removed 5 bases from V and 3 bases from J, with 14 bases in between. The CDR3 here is CASSTRRILYNEQFF. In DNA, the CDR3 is TGTGCCAGCAGCACCCGACGGATACTCTACAATGAGCAGTTCTTC.

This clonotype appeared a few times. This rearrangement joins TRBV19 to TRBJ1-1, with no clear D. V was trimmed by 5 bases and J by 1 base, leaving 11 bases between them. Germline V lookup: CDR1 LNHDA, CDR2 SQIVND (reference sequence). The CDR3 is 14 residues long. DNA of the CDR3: TGTGCCAGTAGTCCCGATGACTGGAACACTGAAGCTTTCTTT. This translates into CASSPDDWNTEAFF. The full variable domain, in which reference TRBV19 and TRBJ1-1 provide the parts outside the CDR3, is DGGITQSPKYLFRKEGQNVTLSCEQNLNHDAMYWYRQDPGQGLRLIYYSQIVNDFQKGDIAEGYSVSREKKESFPLTVTSAQKNPTAFYLCASSPDDWNTEAFFGQGTRLTVV.

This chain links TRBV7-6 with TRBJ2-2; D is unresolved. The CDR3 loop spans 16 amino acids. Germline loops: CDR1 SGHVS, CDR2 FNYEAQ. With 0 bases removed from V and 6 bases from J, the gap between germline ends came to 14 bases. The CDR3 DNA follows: TGTGCCAGCAGCTTAGCGCCAAGCGTGAGTTCCGGGGAGCTGTTTTTT. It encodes CASSLAPSVSSGELFF.

The chain's CDR3 is CSVEGQGVGWGAFF. The CDR3, as DNA: TGCAGTGTTGAGGGGCAGGGGGTCGGCTGGGGGGCTTTCTTT. This chain links TRBV20-1 with TRBJ1-1, with 7 bases aligning to TRBD1. CDR3 size: 14 residues. Germline values: CDR1 DFQATT, CDR2 SNEGSKA (reference sequence). The V and J ends lost 7 bases and 11 bases, in that order; junction bases with no gene match: 19.

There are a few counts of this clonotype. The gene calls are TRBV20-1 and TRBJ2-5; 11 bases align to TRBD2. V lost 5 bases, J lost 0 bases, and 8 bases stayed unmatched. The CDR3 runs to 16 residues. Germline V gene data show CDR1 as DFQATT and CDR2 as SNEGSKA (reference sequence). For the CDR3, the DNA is TGCAGTGCTGAGATACCGGGACTAGCGGACCAAGAGACCCAGTACTTC. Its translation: CSAEIPGLADQETQYF.